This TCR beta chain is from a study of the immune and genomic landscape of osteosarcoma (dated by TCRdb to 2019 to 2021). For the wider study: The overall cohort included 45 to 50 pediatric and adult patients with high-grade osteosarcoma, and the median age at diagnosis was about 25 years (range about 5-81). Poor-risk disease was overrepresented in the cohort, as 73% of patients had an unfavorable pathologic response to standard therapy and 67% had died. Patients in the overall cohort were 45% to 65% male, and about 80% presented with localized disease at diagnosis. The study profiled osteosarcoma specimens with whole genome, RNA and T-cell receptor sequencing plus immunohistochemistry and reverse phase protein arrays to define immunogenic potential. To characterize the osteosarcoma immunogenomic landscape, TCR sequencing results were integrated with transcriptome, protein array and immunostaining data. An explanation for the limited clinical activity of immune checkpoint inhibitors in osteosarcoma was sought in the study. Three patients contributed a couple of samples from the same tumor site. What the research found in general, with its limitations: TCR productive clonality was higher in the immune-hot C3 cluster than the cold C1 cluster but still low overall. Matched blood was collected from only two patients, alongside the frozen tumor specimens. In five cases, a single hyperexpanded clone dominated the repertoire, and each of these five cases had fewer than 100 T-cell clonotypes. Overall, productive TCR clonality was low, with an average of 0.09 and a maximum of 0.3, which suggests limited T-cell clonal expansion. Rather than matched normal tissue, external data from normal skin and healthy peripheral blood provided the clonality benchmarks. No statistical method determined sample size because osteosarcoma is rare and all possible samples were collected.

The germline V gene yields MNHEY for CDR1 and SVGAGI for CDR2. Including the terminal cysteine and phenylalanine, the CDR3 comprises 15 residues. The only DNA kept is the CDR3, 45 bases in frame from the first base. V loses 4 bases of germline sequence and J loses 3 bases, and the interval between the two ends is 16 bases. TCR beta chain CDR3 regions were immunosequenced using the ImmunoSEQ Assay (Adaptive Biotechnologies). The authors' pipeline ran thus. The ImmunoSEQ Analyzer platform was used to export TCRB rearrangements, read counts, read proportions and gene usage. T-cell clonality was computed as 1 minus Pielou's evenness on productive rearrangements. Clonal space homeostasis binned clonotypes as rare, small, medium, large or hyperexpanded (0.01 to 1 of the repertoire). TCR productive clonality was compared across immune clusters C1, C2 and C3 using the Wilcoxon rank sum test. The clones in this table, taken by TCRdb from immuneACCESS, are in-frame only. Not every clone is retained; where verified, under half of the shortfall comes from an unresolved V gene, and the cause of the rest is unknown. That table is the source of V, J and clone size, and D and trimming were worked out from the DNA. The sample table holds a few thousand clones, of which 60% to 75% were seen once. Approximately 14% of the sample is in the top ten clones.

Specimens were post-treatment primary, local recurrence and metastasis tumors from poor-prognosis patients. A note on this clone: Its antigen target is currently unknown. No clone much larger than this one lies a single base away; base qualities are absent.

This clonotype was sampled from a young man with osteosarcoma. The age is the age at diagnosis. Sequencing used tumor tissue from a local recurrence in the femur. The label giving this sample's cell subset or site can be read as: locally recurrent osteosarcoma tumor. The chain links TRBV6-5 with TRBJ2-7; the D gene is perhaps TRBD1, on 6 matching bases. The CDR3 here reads CASSSPRQELYEQYF. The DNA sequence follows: TGTGCCAGCAGTTCCCCGAGACAGGAACTCTACGAGCAGTACTTC.